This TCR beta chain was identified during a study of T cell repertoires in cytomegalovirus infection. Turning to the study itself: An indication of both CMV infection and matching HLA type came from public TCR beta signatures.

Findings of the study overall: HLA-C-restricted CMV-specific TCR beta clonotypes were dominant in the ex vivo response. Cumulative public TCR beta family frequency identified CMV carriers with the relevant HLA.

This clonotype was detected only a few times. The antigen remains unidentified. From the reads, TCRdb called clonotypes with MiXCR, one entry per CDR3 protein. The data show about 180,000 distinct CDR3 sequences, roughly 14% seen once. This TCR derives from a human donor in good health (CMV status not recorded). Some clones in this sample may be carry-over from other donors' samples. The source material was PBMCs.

The DNA for the CDR3 is TGTGCCAGCATAGGGAATGAGCAGTTCTTC. Encoded protein: CASIGNEQFF. The V call is TRBV2, the J call TRBJ2-1, with D uncertain. Germline CDR1 reads SNHLY; CDR2 reads FYNNEI. V shed 7 bases and J shed 7 bases, with 5 bases lying between them. The CDR3 consists of 10 residues.